Below, one T cell receptor beta chain is given with its context. Its cognate antigen is unknown. The CDR3 runs 15 residues. V was clipped by 3 bases and J by 4 bases; unmatched bases: 3. The V gene's germline CDR1 is LGHNA and CDR2 YNFKEQ. This sample stems from a study of cytomegalovirus exposure and HLA in healthy donors. Study findings and constraints: Compared with the approximately 680-donor mean, an Asian-associated ancestry cluster reportedly had fewer N-insertions, according to a later analysis.

PCR was performed using 60 Vbeta and 13 Jbeta primers. TCRdb's copy holds only in-frame clones and misses some; the assay was immunoSEQ multiplex PCR. Of about 230,000 clones in the sample, approximately 90% were seen once. The clonotype was recovered from a woman between 18 and 29 years old in good health and CMV-seronegative. The V call is TRBV4-2, the J call TRBJ2-3; 11 bases match TRBD1. The specimen sequenced was PBMCs. CDR3 nucleotide sequence: TGTGCCAGCAGCCACGGACAGGGGGCATCAGATACGCAGTATTTT. Translating it yields CASSHGQGASDTQYF.